The 28 T cell receptor beta chains below all came from one sample that was sequenced in a study of blood T cells in healthy people across ages. Using a J-beta primer mix together with a sample-barcoded 5' primer, a second PCR was run for about 6 to 12 cycles. One entry per CDR3 protein, called by TCRdb with MiXCR from the 5' RACE reads. The table includes approximately 2,000,000 distinct CDR3 sequences, roughly two fifths detected once. Sequenced input: blood. All receptors come from a human donor in good health.

This clonotype appeared once. The chain uses TRBV28 and TRBJ2-7; weak D call: TRBD1 (6 bases). CDR3 length: 12 amino acids. Germline values: CDR1 MDHEN, CDR2 SYDVKM. This CDR3 is CATAGTFYEQYF. The CDR3 nucleotides read TGTGCAACGGCCGGGACATTCTACGAGCAGTACTTC.

The genes are TRBV6-6 and TRBJ1-1; possible D gene TRBD1, 6 bases. Germline V gene sequence: CDR1 MNHNY, CDR2 SVGAGI (reference sequence). V was shortened by 0 bases and J by 5 bases, with 10 bases between the two germline ends. This CDR3 comprises 14 residues. CDR3 DNA sequence: TGTGCCAGCAGTTACTCGAAGGGGGATACTGAAGCTTTCTTT. Residues: CASSYSKGDTEAFF.

The chain has TRBV6-6 and TRBJ2-4; 8 bases map to TRBD2. TRBJ2-7 matches the DNA end more closely, so the J call is doubtful. The CDR3 length is 14 residues. Germline V lookup: CDR1 MNHNY, CDR2 SVGAGI (reference sequence). This chain's CDR3 is CASSLYGRVYEQYF. CDR3 in DNA: TGTGCCAGCAGTCTCTACGGGAGGGTGTACGAGCAGTACTTC.

This chain links TRBV30 with TRBJ2-6, with TRBD2 identical over 7 bases. The CDR3 runs 16 residues. V lost 2 bases, J lost 1 base, and 5 bases stayed unmatched. Germline assignment: CDR1 GTSNPN and CDR2 SVGIG (reference sequence). The CDR3 protein is CAWSSEGGSGANVLTF. CDR3 coding DNA: TGTGCCTGGAGTTCAGAGGGAGGGTCTGGGGCCAACGTCCTGACTTTC. Variable domain in full (rest from reference TRBV30 and TRBJ2-6): SQTIHQWPATLVQPVGSPLSLECTVEGTSNPNLYWYRQAAGRGLQLLFYSVGIGQISSEVPQNLSASRPQDRQFILSSKKLLLSDSGFYLCAWSSEGGSGANVLTFGAGSRLTVL.

This clonotype has just a few counts. This sequence joins TRBV7-2 and TRBJ2-3; no clear D. The germline V gene encodes CDR1 SGHTA and CDR2 FQGNSA. V lost 1 base, J lost 5 bases, and 7 bases lay in between. The CDR3 has 13 residues. The CDR3 loop reads CASSLVSLDTQYF. The CDR3 DNA reads as TGTGCCAGCAGCTTAGTTTCTCTAGATACGCAGTATTTT.

This clonotype was counted a few times. The chain combines TRBV7-9 with TRBJ2-1; D might be TRBD1 or TRBD2, each matching 6 bases. The CDR3 is made up of 17 amino acids. The germline V and J ends were trimmed by 0 bases and 8 bases, with 20 bases remaining between them. CDR1 SEHNR and CDR2 FQNEAQ come from the germline V gene (reference sequence). The CDR3 region has the DNA TGTGCCAGCAGCTTAGCGACTGGGGGGCCCAACTCGGATGAGCAGTTCTTC. This encodes CASSLATGGPNSDEQFF. The full variable domain, in which reference TRBV7-9 and TRBJ2-1 provide the parts outside the CDR3, is DTGVSQNPRHKITKRGQNVTFRCDPISEHNRLYWYRQTLGQGPEFLTYFQNEAQLEKSRLLSDRFSAERPKGSFSTLEIQRTEQGDSAMYLCASSLATGGPNSDEQFFGPGTRLTVL.

This clonotype has more than one count but fewer than ten. The chain has TRBV24-1 and TRBJ1-2; no clear D. This CDR3 has 11 residues. The ends were cut back, 0 bases at V and 7 bases at J, with 2 bases in the middle. The V gene's germline CDR1 is KGHDR and CDR2 SFDVKD. CDR3 sequence: CATSDLGGYTF. CDR3 nucleotides: TGTGCCACCAGTGATTTGGGTGGCTACACCTTC.

The CDR3 loop is CASSLRASTYNEQFF. The CDR3 DNA reads as TGTGCCAGCAGCTTAAGGGCTAGCACCTACAATGAGCAGTTCTTC. This chain uses TRBV11-2 with TRBJ2-1; perhaps TRBD2 as D (5 bases). V was pared by 2 bases and J by 2 bases, with 10 bases between. CDR1 SGHAT and CDR2 FQNNGV come from the germline V gene. The CDR3 is 15 residues long. The full variable domain, with the rest looked up from reference TRBV11-2 and TRBJ2-1, is EAGVAQSPRYKIIEKRQSVAFWCNPISGHATLYWYQQILGQGPKLLIQFQNNGVVDDSQLPKDRFSAERLKGVDSTLKIQPAKLEDSAVYLCASSLRASTYNEQFFGPGTRLTVL.

This clonotype has just a few counts. V is TRBV11-2 and J is TRBJ1-2; 9 positions agree with TRBD1. The CDR3 consists of 12 residues. CDR1 is SGHAT, CDR2 FQNNGV, per germline. V trimming: 6 bases; J trimming: 5 bases; junction bases outside the gene matches: 1. CDR3 bases: TGTGCCAGCAGGGGGACAGGGTATGGCTACACCTTC. Translation gives CASRGTGYGYTF.

The chain is built from TRBV20-1 and TRBJ1-2; D is possibly TRBD1 (6 bases). The CDR3 is made up of 14 amino acids. The germline V and J ends were trimmed by 3 bases and 6 bases, with 17 bases remaining between them. CDR1 and CDR2 from the germline V gene are DFQATT and SNEGSKA (reference sequence). This chain's CDR3 is CSAREQGRFDGYTF. CDR3 nucleotides: TGCAGTGCTAGGGAGCAGGGGCGTTTCGATGGCTACACCTTC.

The rearrangement joins TRBV3-1 to TRBJ2-6; D unresolved. V was shortened by 2 bases and J by 1 base, with 6 bases between the two germline ends. CDR3 size: 15 residues. Germline CDR1 is LGHDT and CDR2 is YNNKEL (reference sequence). CDR3 nucleotide sequence: TGTGCCAGCAGCCAATTTAAGTCTGGGGCCAACGTCCTGACTTTC. Translating it yields CASSQFKSGANVLTF.

This chain links TRBV4-1 with TRBJ2-4; D possibly corresponds to TRBD2 (5 bases). With the DNA end fitting TRBJ2-7 better, the J assignment may be wrong. Germline V gives CDR1 MGHRA, CDR2 YSYEKL. CDR3 length equals 17 residues. The CDR3 loop is CASSQDSDNFGIYEQYF. The CDR3 nucleotides are TGCGCCAGCAGCCAAGATTCGGATAATTTCGGGATCTACGAGCAGTACTTC.

The chain is built from TRBV5-1 and TRBJ2-2; weak D call: TRBD1 (5 bases). Per germline, CDR1 SGHRS and CDR2 YFSETQ. The CDR3 is 14 residues long. V lost 2 bases and J 0 bases, leaving 5 bases between the germline ends. The CDR3 reads CASSLQANTGELFF. CDR3 DNA: TGCGCCAGCAGCTTACAGGCGAACACCGGGGAGCTGTTTTTT. Complete variable domain (other parts from reference TRBV5-1 and TRBJ2-2): KAGVTQTPRYLIKTRGQQVTLSCSPISGHRSVSWYQQTPGQGLQFLFEYFSETQRNKGNFPGRFSGRQFSNSRSEMNVSTLELGDSALYLCASSLQANTGELFFGEGSRLTVL.

The chain uses TRBV28 and TRBJ2-1; TRBD2 matches at 15 bases. CDR1 is MDHEN and CDR2 is SYDVKM in the germline V gene. The ends lost 6 bases at V and 9 bases at J; junction bases unmatched: 6. The CDR3 consists of 15 residues. This chain's CDR3 is CASRPGLAGGSEQFF. The CDR3 nucleotides read TGTGCCAGCAGACCCGGACTAGCGGGGGGGAGTGAGCAGTTCTTC. Variable domain in full (rest from reference TRBV28 and TRBJ2-1): DVKVTQSSRYLVKRTGEKVFLECVQDMDHENMFWYRQDPGLGLRLIYFSYDVKMKEKGDIPEGYSVSREKKERFSLILESASTNQTSMYLCASRPGLAGGSEQFFGPGTRLTVL.

This sequence joins TRBV7-3 and TRBJ2-1; D may match TRBD1 or TRBD2 (5 bases each). The CDR3 contains 16 residues. Germline assignment: CDR1 SGHTA and CDR2 FQGTGA. The V and J ends lost 5 bases and 0 bases respectively, with 14 bases between them. The CDR3 DNA sequence: TGTGCCAGCAGCATCTCCGGGACCCGCTCCTACAATGAGCAGTTCTTC. It translates to CASSISGTRSYNEQFF. Looking up the rest from reference TRBV7-3 and TRBJ2-1 gives the full variable domain: GAGVSQTPSNKVTEKGKYVELRCDPISGHTALYWYRQSLGQGPEFLIYFQGTGAADDSGLPNDRFFAVRPEGSVSTLKIQRTERGDSAVYLCASSISGTRSYNEQFFGPGTRLTVL.

In this sample, this clonotype turned up many times. The V gene is TRBV7-2, the J gene TRBJ2-7; the D gene could be TRBD1 or TRBD2 (5 bases each). The CDR3 runs to 14 residues. Looked up from germline, CDR1 is SGHTA and CDR2 is FQGNSA. Trimming removed 5 bases from V and 0 bases from J, with 11 bases in between. CDR3 DNA sequence: TGTGCCAGCAGCCGGGACCGTAGCTCCTACGAGCAGTACTTC. This codes for CASSRDRSSYEQYF.

The chain links TRBV7-9 to TRBJ2-1; no definite D call. Trimming took 5 bases from V and 3 from J, leaving 8 bases between them. This CDR3 spans 13 amino acids. Germline lookup yields CDR1 SEHNR and CDR2 FQNEAQ (reference sequence). The CDR3 reads CASSPRNYNEQFF. DNA of the CDR3: TGTGCCAGCAGCCCCCGAAACTACAATGAGCAGTTCTTC.

In its sample, this clonotype was seen a few times. This chain uses TRBV7-8 with TRBJ2-7; unclear D gene. Germline V gene lookup returns CDR1 SGHVS and CDR2 FQNEAQ. The germline V and J ends were trimmed by 1 base and 2 bases, with 9 bases remaining between them. The CDR3 covers 14 residues. The CDR3 region is CASSLVGRPYEQYF. In nucleotides, the CDR3 is TGTGCCAGCAGCTTAGTCGGCAGACCCTACGAGCAGTACTTC.

V usage is TRBV20-1 and J usage is TRBJ1-5; the match to TRBD1 covers 9 bases. The CDR3 has 15 residues. Germline CDR1 reads DFQATT; CDR2 reads SNEGSKA (reference sequence). Trimming removed 3 bases from V and 6 bases from J; junction bases left unmatched: 9. The CDR3, as DNA: TGCAGTGCTAGGCCACGGGGACAGGGCGGTCAGCCCCAGCATTTT. This gives the protein CSARPRGQGGQPQHF.

The rearrangement links TRBV7-3 to TRBJ2-3, with D possibly TRBD2 on 5 matching bases. CDR1 is SGHTA and CDR2 is FQGTGA in the germline V gene. The germline V and J ends were trimmed by 5 bases and 4 bases, with 10 bases remaining between them. The CDR3 sequence is 13 residues long. CDR3 in amino acids: CASSHGGPDTQYF. The CDR3, as DNA: TGTGCCAGCAGCCACGGAGGTCCAGATACGCAGTATTTT.

For this clonotype: The junction departs from the called germline gene at one end, perhaps through a read error. The J gene is TRBJ2-1, the V gene TRBV7-2, with D perhaps matching TRBD2 (6 bases). Germline loops: CDR1 SGHTA, CDR2 FQGNSA. The CDR3 has 18 amino acids. CDR3 nucleotides: TGTGCCAGCAGCTTCATGCCGGCGGCGGGGAGCTCCCACAATGAGCAGTTCTTC. Encoded protein: CASSFMPAAGSSHNEQFF.

This clonotype was counted only a few times. J is TRBJ2-7 and V is TRBV12-3 or TRBV12-4; weak D call: TRBD2 (5 bases). The germline V and J ends were trimmed by 3 bases and 1 base, with 10 bases remaining between them. CDR3 length: 14 amino acids. CDR3: CASSFRGKSYEQYF. In DNA, the CDR3 is TGTGCCAGCAGTTTTCGGGGTAAATCCTACGAGCAGTACTTC.

A word on this clonotype: A junction end diverges from the germline sequence, so it may reflect a read error. The chain is built from TRBV7-8 and TRBJ2-2; TRBD2 matches 7 bases. The length of the CDR3 is 13 residues. Per the germline V gene, CDR1 is SGHVS and CDR2 is FQNEAQ. CDR3 sequence (DNA): TGTGCCAGCAGCCCCGGGAGGAACGGGGAGCGGTTTTTT. Translated, it gives CASSPGRNGERFF.

The V and J genes are TRBV20-1 and TRBJ2-3, with unresolved D. The V end lost 4 bases, the J end lost 0 bases, and 14 bases lay between the germline ends. CDR1 and CDR2 from the germline V gene are DFQATT and SNEGSKA (reference sequence). The CDR3 contains 15 residues. CDR3 loop: CSAMGGPGSTDTQYF. CDR3 DNA sequence: TGCAGTGCTATGGGTGGGCCCGGTAGCACAGATACGCAGTATTTT.

The V call is TRBV7-9, the J call TRBJ1-1; D uncertain. From germline, CDR1 is SEHNR and CDR2 FQNEAQ (reference sequence). The CDR3 has 12 residues. The V end lost 0 bases, the J end lost 11 bases, and 10 bases lay between the germline ends. The CDR3, as DNA: TGTGCCAGCAGCTTAGCACAGAGCTGGGCTTTCTTT. It codes for CASSLAQSWAFF. Full variable domain (rest looked up from reference TRBV7-9 and TRBJ1-1): DTGVSQNPRHKITKRGQNVTFRCDPISEHNRLYWYRQTLGQGPEFLTYFQNEAQLEKSRLLSDRFSAERPKGSFSTLEIQRTEQGDSAMYLCASSLAQSWAFFGQGTRLTVV.

The rearrangement uses TRBV6-5 and TRBJ1-2; 11 nucleotides line up with TRBD1. J lost 5 bases, V lost 5 bases, and 10 bases had no gene match. This CDR3 region has 16 residues. Germline CDR1 reads MNHEY; CDR2 reads SVGAGI. In nucleotides, the CDR3 is TGTGCCAGCAGTCTCCTAGGACAGGGGGCGGGGTATGGCTACACCTTC. Its protein product is CASSLLGQGAGYGYTF.

This clonotype was seen more than once but under ten times. This sequence joins TRBV20-1 and TRBJ2-7; D might be TRBD2 (5 bases). The CDR3 loop spans 15 amino acids. V lost 5 bases, J lost 7 bases, and 24 bases lay in between. The germline CDR1 and CDR2 sequences are DFQATT and SNEGSKA (reference sequence). CDR3: CSARSAGPNGLEQYF. CDR3 nucleotides: TGCAGTGCTCGGAGTGCGGGTCCCAATGGGTTGGAGCAGTACTTC.

This chain connects TRBV4-3 to TRBJ1-5; no firm D call. Trimming stripped 0 bases from V and 9 bases from J, with 18 bases between. Germline assignment: CDR1 LGHNA and CDR2 YSLEER. The CDR3 runs 16 residues. DNA for the CDR3: TGCGCCAGCAGCCAAGAGGTCCAGGTCCAGTATCGGCCCCAGCATTTT. Protein: CASSQEVQVQYRPQHF.